The TCR beta chain described here comes from a study of tumor-infiltrating lymphocytes in primary liver carcinoma. As for the study in general: Measuring about 4.2 to 11 cm across, the tumors were staged as T1-T3 N0M0.

Comments on this clonotype: What it recognizes is unknown.

Whole-study results and caveats: Tumor specimens were characterized by a significantly higher top-250-clone fraction than blood (p = 0.039).

For each extraction, RNA and DNA were obtained together from around 18-30 mg of unsorted bulk tissue. The study enrolled treatment-naive patients with chronic HBV infection. From approximately 490 ng total RNA, TCR beta cDNA was generated with a primer in the constant region. Three nested multiplex PCR rounds of slightly modified ARM-PCR generated TCR beta libraries. Running 9 to 11 cycles apiece, the first two PCR rounds relied on TRBV1-TRBV30 forward primers together with a C-beta reverse primer. TCRdb used MiXCR to reprocess the multiplex PCR reads, holding one entry per CDR3 protein. The sample has fewer than 75,000 distinct CDR3 sequences, about two thirds seen once. Between the trimmed V and J ends, which lost 6 bases and 5 bases, there was a span of 17 bases. Germline V CDR1 and CDR2: SEHNR, FQNEAQ (reference sequence). The CDR3 contains 15 residues.

The V and J genes are TRBV7-9 and TRBJ2-1; D is unclear. The receptor was derived from a man between 40 and 49 years old with primary liver carcinoma and hepatitis B virus infection. The sequenced sample was liver tumor tissue from sampling region 2. The subset here: tumor region T2, inferior pole. CDR3 residues: CASSDNLSENNEQFF. The CDR3 region has the DNA TGTGCCAGCAGTGACAATTTATCGGAAAACAATGAGCAGTTCTTC.